This record concerns one TCR beta chain sequence. Its target is unknown. V lost 1 base, J lost 1 base, and 8 bases lay in between. CDR3 length: 14 amino acids. CDR1 is SGHDT and CDR2 is YYEEEE in the germline V gene. Markers CD45RO/CCR7/CD25/CD127/CD95/CD27 served to sort CD4+ naive, central memory, regulatory and stem cell-like memory cells. This entry is derived from a study of beta chain features in type 1 diabetes. Turning to the study itself: Across the samples, over 85 million sorted cells were examined in total.

The authors reverse transcribed all of the isolated RNA, so sequencing captured expressed TCRB transcripts. Sequencing was performed with immunoSEQ multiplex PCR; in TCRdb, only in-frame clones are kept and a portion is missing. Here the sample spans hundreds of thousands of clones, more than 12% being singletons. Study-wide results and limits: In these data, an HLA type influence on TCRB rearrangement remained unresolved. PCR, the amplification step, might favor shorter templates, equally in patients and controls. All four CD4+ subsets of Type 1 diabetes patients contained TCRB CDR3s that were moderately but significantly shorter.

This TCR was sampled from a man aged 18-30 years with type 1 diabetes. The sequencing sample was made of naive CD4+ T cells from blood. V gene TRBV5-6 combines with J gene TRBJ1-1; weak D call: TRBD1 (6 bases). The CDR3 DNA follows: TGTGCCAGCAGCTTGACAGGGAAGAACACTGAAGCTTTCTTT. It specifies CASSLTGKNTEAFF.